What follows are 24 T cell receptor beta chains derived from one specimen sequenced in a study of blood T cell repertoires in COVID-19. TCRdb keeps only in-frame clones here, not all; method: immunoSEQ multiplex PCR. The data hold roughly 300,000 clones, with approximately 87% observed a single time. Sequencing was carried out using PBMCs or T cells enriched from blood (not recorded which). These receptors came from a woman in her 30s who had recovered from COVID-19.

The J gene is TRBJ1-1, the V gene TRBV7-2; no clear D gene. This CDR3 contains 13 residues. Trimming left V 5 bases short and J 5 bases short, with 12 bases between. Germline-derived CDR1 and CDR2 are SGHTA and FQGNSA. This CDR3 is CASSPLGRTEAFF. CDR3 DNA: TGTGCCAGCAGCCCCCTGGGCCGGACTGAAGCTTTCTTT.

The V call is TRBV2, the J call TRBJ1-1; D is unresolved. The ends were cut back, 1 base at V and 7 bases at J, with 13 bases in the middle. CDR1 SNHLY and CDR2 FYNNEI come from the germline V gene. There are 14 residues in the CDR3. The chain's CDR3 is CASSEGAVSFEAFF. The CDR3 nucleotides read TGTGCCAGCAGTGAAGGGGCAGTTTCGTTTGAAGCTTTCTTT.

The table lists this clone with a few counts. V gene TRBV23-1 combines with J gene TRBJ1-5; unclear D gene. TRBV23-1 is annotated as an ORF whose role is uncertain. The germline V and J ends were trimmed by 6 bases and 3 bases, with 15 bases remaining between them. The CDR3 runs 15 residues. In nucleotides, the CDR3 is TGCGCCAGCAGCCCGGTCGCGGGTACCAATCAGCCCCAGCATTTT. Protein product: CASSPVAGTNQPQHF.

The chain carries TRBV7-9 and TRBJ1-1; D perhaps matches TRBD1 (5 bases). V was pared by 2 bases and J by 0 bases, with 16 bases between. Germline-derived CDR1 and CDR2 are SEHNR and FQNEAQ (reference sequence). The CDR3 has 17 residues. CDR3 in amino acids: CASSLFISWGLNTEAFF. The CDR3 DNA sequence: TGTGCCAGCAGCTTATTCATCAGCTGGGGCCTGAACACTGAAGCTTTCTTT.

The rearrangement links TRBV5-4 to TRBJ2-7; tentative D call: TRBD1 (6 bases). V lost 2 bases, J lost 0 bases, and 9 bases lay in between. In germline, CDR1 is SGHNT, CDR2 YYREEE (reference sequence). CDR3 length equals 14 residues. CDR3 region: CASSFDRFSYEQYF. As DNA, the CDR3 is TGTGCCAGCAGCTTTGACAGGTTCTCCTACGAGCAGTACTTC.

J is TRBJ2-2 and V is TRBV7-9, with D possibly TRBD1 on 6 matching bases. CDR1 and CDR2 (germline): SEHNR, FQNEAQ (reference sequence). Trimming cost V 7 bases and J 1 base, with 16 bases left between them. This CDR3 has 16 residues. The CDR3 region is CASTMIRQVNTGELFF. The CDR3 region has the DNA TGTGCCAGCACCATGATAAGACAGGTGAACACCGGGGAGCTGTTTTTT.

The chain couples TRBV12-3 or TRBV12-4 to TRBJ2-2, with D possibly TRBD1 on 5 matching bases. This CDR3 has 13 residues. With 5 bases removed from V and 7 bases from J, the gap between germline ends came to 11 bases. CDR3 in amino acids: CASSLLGVGELFF. In nucleotides, the CDR3 is TGTGCCAGCAGTCTTCTAGGGGTCGGGGAGCTGTTTTTT.

The J gene is TRBJ2-7, the V gene TRBV7-8, with 12 bases lining up with TRBD2. Germline V CDR1 and CDR2: SGHVS, FQNEAQ. This CDR3 has 15 amino acids. Losses at the gene ends were 5 bases for V and 3 bases for J; bases not matched to a gene: 5. The CDR3 coding sequence is TGTGCCAGCAGCCTCCAACTAGCGGGAGGCTACGAGCAGTACTTC. Encoded protein: CASSLQLAGGYEQYF.

This clone was counted only a few times. The chain employs TRBV14 and TRBJ1-1; no clear D gene. The CDR3 is made up of 14 amino acids. V gave up 1 base and J gave up 6 bases, with 12 bases separating them. CDR1 and CDR2 from the germline V gene are SGHDN and FVKESK. This CDR3 is CASSQVFAGSEAFF. The CDR3 region has the DNA TGTGCCAGCAGCCAAGTTTTTGCGGGCTCTGAAGCTTTCTTT.

This rearrangement joins TRBV28 to TRBJ1-3; D might be TRBD1 (6 bases). The CDR3 is made up of 14 amino acids. Per germline, CDR1 MDHEN and CDR2 SYDVKM. V dropped 6 bases and J dropped 1 base, with 10 bases sitting between them. The CDR3 sequence: CASRIQGSGNTIYF. The CDR3 DNA is TGTGCCAGCAGGATACAGGGATCTGGAAACACCATATATTTT.

V is TRBV7-3 and J is TRBJ1-2; D might be TRBD1 (5 bases). The CDR3 loop spans 15 amino acids. Trimming removed 5 bases from V and 5 bases from J, with 18 bases in between. Germline values: CDR1 SGHTA, CDR2 FQGTGA. The CDR3 loop is CASSPGGGGRYGYTF. The CDR3 region has the DNA TGTGCCAGCAGCCCCGGCGGGGGAGGTCGATATGGCTACACCTTC.

This clone has just one count. The rearrangement uses TRBV9 and TRBJ1-3, with D possibly being TRBD1 (5 bases). This CDR3 region has 15 residues. V lost 3 bases to trimming and J lost 2 bases, with 12 bases between them. Germline-derived CDR1 and CDR2 are SGDLS and YYNGEE. The CDR3 nucleotides read TGTGCCAGCAGCGCGCAGGGCCTCGCTGGAAACACCATATATTTT. Its protein is CASSAQGLAGNTIYF.

V is TRBV28 and J is TRBJ1-2; D gene ambiguous. The CDR3 has 12 residues. Deletions cut 7 bases from V and 1 base from J, with 7 bases between. Looked up from germline, CDR1 is MDHEN and CDR2 is SYDVKM. CDR3 region: CASKSYNYGYTF. The CDR3 DNA reads TGTGCCAGCAAGAGCTATAACTATGGCTACACCTTC.

J is TRBJ2-1 and V is TRBV11-2; 8 nucleotides agree with TRBD2. The germline CDR1 and CDR2 sequences are SGHAT and FQNNGV. The J segment lost 14 bases and the V segment lost 5 bases, leaving 23 bases of the junction unmatched. This CDR3 has 17 residues. The CDR3 bases are TGTGCCAGCAGCCACCTACAGGAGCGGGGGAGGGCGATAAGGGAGTTCTTC. This encodes CASSHLQERGRAIREFF.

This chain uses TRBV6-6 with TRBJ2-1; TRBD1 matches at 8 bases. Germline V gene data show CDR1 as MNHNY and CDR2 as SVGAGI (reference sequence). The CDR3 is 21 amino acids. With 8 bases clipped from V and 0 bases from J, the junction kept 24 bases outside the gene matches. CDR3 sequence reads: CASGWEPGGWPVGSSYNEQFF. In DNA form, the CDR3 reads TGTGCCAGCGGCTGGGAACCAGGGGGCTGGCCGGTCGGGAGCTCCTACAATGAGCAGTTCTTC.

The V gene is TRBV18, the J gene TRBJ1-2, with no clear D. Germline CDR1 is KGHSH and CDR2 is LQKENI. The CDR3 consists of 14 residues. Trimming cost V 1 base and J 4 bases, with 10 bases left between them. The CDR3 DNA is TGTGCCAGCTCACCACGGGAGGGAGTCTATGGCTACACCTTC. Amino acids: CASSPREGVYGYTF.

This chain links TRBV5-1 with TRBJ2-1; 12 bases fit TRBD2. Germline CDR1 SGHRS, CDR2 YFSETQ. The junction had 9 bases not matched to a gene; V was cut back by 4 bases and J by 7 bases. The CDR3 extends over 16 amino acids. The CDR3 DNA is TGCGCCAGCAGCCGGCCGACTAGCGGGGGTGAGAATGAGCAGTTCTTC. This sequence encodes CASSRPTSGGENEQFF.

This rearrangement joins TRBV24-1 to TRBJ2-1; 8 bases map to TRBD2. This CDR3 region has 15 residues. V lost 2 bases to trimming and J lost 6 bases; unmatched junction nucleotides: 5. Germline CDR1 and CDR2: KGHDR and SFDVKD. The CDR3 is CATSDSGGRGNEQFF. DNA for the CDR3: TGTGCCACCAGTGATTCGGGGGGGCGGGGCAATGAGCAGTTCTTC.

The rearrangement uses TRBV4-1 and TRBJ2-5, with 15 bases lining up with TRBD2. V was clipped by 4 bases and J by 5 bases; unmatched bases: 8. The germline V gene encodes CDR1 MGHRA and CDR2 YSYEKL. The CDR3 extends over 17 amino acids. In DNA, the CDR3 is TGCGCCAGCAGCCGTGGACTAGCGGGGGGGGTTTGGGAGACCCAGTACTTC. Protein: CASSRGLAGGVWETQYF.

The table lists this clone with a count of one. This chain uses TRBV3-1 (or the pseudogene TRBV3-2) with TRBJ1-4, with 8 bases lining up with TRBD1. This CDR3 is 16 amino acids long. V shed 3 bases and J 7 bases; nucleotides not matched to a gene: 10. Germline values: CDR1 LGHDT, CDR2 YNNKEL (reference sequence). The CDR3 DNA sequence: TGTGCCAGCAGCCAGGCTATGGACAGGGTGGGTGAAAAACTGTTTTTT. Encoded protein: CASSQAMDRVGEKLFF.

The V call is TRBV19, the J call TRBJ1-1; D may be TRBD1 (5 bases). V dropped 10 bases and J dropped 1 base, with 13 bases sitting between them. CDR3 length equals 13 residues. Germline V CDR1 and CDR2: LNHDA, SQIVND (reference sequence). The CDR3 region has the DNA TGTGCCACCAAGGAAACAGGGAACACTGAAGCTTTCTTT. Translating it yields CATKETGNTEAFF. Looking up the rest from reference TRBV19 and TRBJ1-1 gives the full variable domain: DGGITQSPKYLFRKEGQNVTLSCEQNLNHDAMYWYRQDPGQGLRLIYYSQIVNDFQKGDIAEGYSVSREKKESFPLTVTSAQKNPTAFYLCATKETGNTEAFFGQGTRLTVV.

The chain uses TRBV25-1 and TRBJ2-7; D gene ambiguous. This CDR3 region has 16 residues. Germline CDR1 reads MGHDK; CDR2 reads SYGVNS. V shed 5 bases and J shed 5 bases, with 22 bases lying between them. The CDR3 DNA follows: TGTGCCAGCAGTAAAACAGCCGGTGGTCCCCGTCACGAGCAGTACTTC. It yields the protein CASSKTAGGPRHEQYF.

The chain couples TRBV28 to TRBJ1-4, with TRBD1 as a possible D gene (6 bases). The CDR3 is 17 residues long. Per the germline V gene, CDR1 is MDHEN and CDR2 is SYDVKM. Between the trimmed V and J ends, which lost 8 bases and 5 bases, there was a span of 24 bases. CDR3 sequence: CASLGSGGGGLNEKLFF. Here the CDR3 DNA reads TGTGCCAGCCTTGGTTCTGGGGGGGGCGGCTTAAATGAAAAACTGTTTTTT.

This CDR3 is CASSTSSGGDHNEQFF. DNA of the CDR3: TGTGCCAGCAGTACATCTAGCGGGGGGGACCACAATGAGCAGTTCTTC. The chain joins TRBV6-4 to TRBJ2-1; 12 nucleotides agree with TRBD2. CDR1 and CDR2 from the germline V gene are MRHNA and SNTAGT. CDR3 size: 16 residues. V lost 5 bases, J lost 5 bases, and 7 bases stayed unmatched.